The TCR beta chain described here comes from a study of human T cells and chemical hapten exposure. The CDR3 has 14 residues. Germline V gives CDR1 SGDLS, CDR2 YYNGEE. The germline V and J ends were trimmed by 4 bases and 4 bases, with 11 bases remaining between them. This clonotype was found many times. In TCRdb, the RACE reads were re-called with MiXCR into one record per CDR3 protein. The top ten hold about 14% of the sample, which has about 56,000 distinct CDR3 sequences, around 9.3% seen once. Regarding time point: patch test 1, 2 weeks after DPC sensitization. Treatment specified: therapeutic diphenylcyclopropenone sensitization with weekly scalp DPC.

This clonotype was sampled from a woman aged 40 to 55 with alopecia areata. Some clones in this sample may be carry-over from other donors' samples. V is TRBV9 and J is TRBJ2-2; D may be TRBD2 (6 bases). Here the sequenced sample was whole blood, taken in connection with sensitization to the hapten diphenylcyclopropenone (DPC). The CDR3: CASSRLDATGELFF. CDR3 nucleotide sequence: TGTGCCAGCAGCCGACTAGATGCCACCGGGGAGCTGTTTTTT. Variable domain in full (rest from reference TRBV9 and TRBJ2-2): DSGVTQTPKHLITATGQRVTLRCSPRSGDLSVYWYQQSLDQGLQFLIQYYNGEERAKGNILERFSAQQFPDLHSELNLSSLELGDSALYFCASSRLDATGELFFGEGSRLTVL.